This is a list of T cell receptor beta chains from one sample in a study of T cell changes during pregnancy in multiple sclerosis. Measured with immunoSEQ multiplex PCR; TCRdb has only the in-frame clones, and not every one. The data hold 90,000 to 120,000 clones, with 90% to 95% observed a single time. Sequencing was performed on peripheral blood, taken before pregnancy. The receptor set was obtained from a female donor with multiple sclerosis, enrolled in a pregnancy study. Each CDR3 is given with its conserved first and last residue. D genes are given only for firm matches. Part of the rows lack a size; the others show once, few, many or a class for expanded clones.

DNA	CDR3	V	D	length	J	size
TGTGCCAGCTCTCCTGCAACCAGGGGCGGCGGAACCACCATATATTTT	CASSPATRGGGTTIYF	TRBV21-1	-	16	TRBJ1-3	few
TGTGCCAGCAGCTTCGGGGAGGGGCCCCAGCATTTT	CASSFGEGPQHF	TRBV5-6	-	12	TRBJ1-5	-
TGCGCCAGCAGCCAAGAACGGTCGGCAGGGTTGAGCTTAGCCAAAAACATTCAGTACTTC	CASSQERSAGLSLAKNIQYF	TRBV4-3	-	20	TRBJ2-4	-
TGTGCCAGCAGGACTGGGGCTAGTAACGAGCAGTACTTC	CASRTGASNEQYF	TRBV7-2	-	13	TRBJ2-7	-
TGTGCCAGCAGTTACTCGACAGGGGGAAACACCATATATTTT	CASSYSTGGNTIYF	TRBV6-5	TRBD1	14	TRBJ1-3	-
TGTGCCAGCAGCTTGGAACTAGCGGGAGGCAATGAGCAGTTCTTC	CASSLELAGGNEQFF	TRBV5-6	TRBD2	15	TRBJ2-1	-
TGCGCCAGCAGCTTGAGGCCTAGCAAGACCCACTACGAGCAGTACTTC	CASSLRPSKTHYEQYF	TRBV5-1	-	16	TRBJ2-7	-
TGTGCCAGCAGCTCCGGATCGGGGTTTTACACCGGGGAGCTGTTTTTT	CASSSGSGFYTGELFF	TRBV7-9	-	16	TRBJ2-2	-
TGTGCCAGTAGTCTCTCCGGGACAGGGGCCTACAATGAGCAGTTCTTC	CASSLSGTGAYNEQFF	TRBV19	TRBD1	16	TRBJ2-1	-
TGTGCCAGCAGCTTAACGGCGCTGAGGGAGACCCAGTACTTC	CASSLTALRETQYF	TRBV13	-	14	TRBJ2-5	-
TGTGCCTGGAGTGGTGGGGGCGGTAGCTATGAGCAGTTCTTC	CAWSGGGGSYEQFF	TRBV30	-	14	TRBJ2-1	-
TGTGCCAGTCCGGGACTCGATACCTACGAGCAGTACTTC	CASPGLDTYEQYF	TRBV25-1	-	13	TRBJ2-7	-
TGCGCCAGCAGCCGGGACAGGGGACCAACTAATGAAAAACTGTTTTTT	CASSRDRGPTNEKLFF	TRBV5-1	TRBD1	16	TRBJ1-4	-
TGTGCCAGCAGCTTAGATCTGGCGACAGACCTCAGGGAGACCCAGTACTTC	CASSLDLATDLRETQYF	TRBV7-9	-	17	TRBJ2-5	-
TGTGCCAGCTCACCTAGATTAAATGTCCCCGACAGGGGGTCCAATGAGCAGTTCTTC	CASSPRLNVPDRGSNEQFF	TRBV18	TRBD1	19	TRBJ2-1	-
TGTGCCAGCAGCCCGGGACAGATCTCATCTAGCGGGAAGTACAATGAGCAGTTCTTC	CASSPGQISSSGKYNEQFF	TRBV11-3	TRBD2	19	TRBJ2-1	-
TGCGCCAACACTCCCTACGGGAGCGCCTCTTACAATGAGCAGTTCTTC	CANTPYGSASYNEQFF	TRBV4-1	-	16	TRBJ2-1	-
TGTGCCGCAGGCCAATCGTACGAGCAGTACTTC	CAAGQSYEQYF	TRBV27	-	11	TRBJ2-7	-
TGTGCCAGCAGTTTTTCGCTCGGCGGCCAAATCTATGGCTACACCTTC	CASSFSLGGQIYGYTF	TRBV27	-	16	TRBJ1-2	-
TGTGCCAGCAGGGGGGCTCATGAAGCTTTCTTT	CASRGAHEAFF	TRBV2	-	11	TRBJ1-1	-
TGTGCCAGCAGCTCGATCGAGCGGGAATCCTACAATGAGCAGTTCTTC	CASSSIERESYNEQFF	TRBV11-2	TRBD2	16	TRBJ2-1	-
TGTGCCTGGGCGGGACTAGCGTCAGATACGCAGTATTTT	CAWAGLASDTQYF	TRBV30	TRBD2	13	TRBJ2-3	-
TGTGCCAGCAGTTTGGAGGCTGGGGCCAACGTCCTGACTTTC	CASSLEAGANVLTF	TRBV27	-	14	TRBJ2-6	-
TGTGCCAGTAGGGGGACAGGGGGCTTCTACGAGCAGTACTTC	CASRGTGGFYEQYF	TRBV19	TRBD1	14	TRBJ2-7	-
TGCGCCAGCAGCTTGGATGTAAGCCCCTACAATGAGCAGTTCTTC	CASSLDVSPYNEQFF	TRBV5-1	-	15	TRBJ2-1	-
TGTGCCAGCTCACCAACAGGGTCCACCGGGGAGCTGTTTTTT	CASSPTGSTGELFF	TRBV18	-	14	TRBJ2-2	-
TGTGCCAGCAGCCGGGACAGGGGTTACGAGCAGTACTTC	CASSRDRGYEQYF	TRBV6-1	TRBD1	13	TRBJ2-7	-
TGTGCCAGCAGTTTCGGACAGGGACTTAACTATGGCTACACCTTC	CASSFGQGLNYGYTF	TRBV28	TRBD1	15	TRBJ1-2	-
TGTGCCAGCAGTTTAGGCGGCAGGGGGAAGGACACTGAAGCTTTCTTT	CASSLGGRGKDTEAFF	TRBV28	TRBD1	16	TRBJ1-1	-
TGTGCCAGCAGCCAAGAGAGGGACAGTTCCTACGAGCAGTACTTC	CASSQERDSSYEQYF	TRBV4-2	TRBD1	15	TRBJ2-7	-
TGTGCCAGCAGCTTTCAGGGGCTAGGGTACAATGAGCAGTTCTTC	CASSFQGLGYNEQFF	TRBV7-2	-	15	TRBJ2-1	-
TGCGCCAGCAGCCAAGATAATGGAGGGGTTGACAATGAGCAGTTCTTC	CASSQDNGGVDNEQFF	TRBV4-3	-	16	TRBJ2-1	-
TGTGCCAGCAGCTTCCCCGCGACGGGTGAAGCTTTCTTT	CASSFPATGEAFF	TRBV7-6	-	13	TRBJ1-1	-
TGTGCCAGTACGGACAGGGCGTTGAACACTGAAGCTTTCTTT	CASTDRALNTEAFF	TRBV6-1	TRBD1	14	TRBJ1-1	-
TGTGCCTCCAGGGGGAGCGGTTCGGACGAGCAGTACTTC	CASRGSGSDEQYF	TRBV6-5	TRBD1	13	TRBJ2-7	-
TGCAGCGTCCAAGCGGACAGGGGGCGGAACCAAGAGACCCAGTACTTC	CSVQADRGRNQETQYF	TRBV29-1	TRBD1	16	TRBJ2-5	-
TGTGCCAGCAGTTACTCGTTCGGGAGCACAGATACGCAGTATTTT	CASSYSFGSTDTQYF	TRBV6-6	-	15	TRBJ2-3	-
TGTGCCAGCAGTTTTGGGGCAGCCTCTGGAAACACCATATATTTT	CASSFGAASGNTIYF	TRBV28	-	15	TRBJ1-3	-
TGTGCCAGCAGTGGGGGACTAGCGGAGATCAATGAGCAGTTCTTC	CASSGGLAEINEQFF	TRBV2	TRBD2	15	TRBJ2-1	-
TGTGCCAGTAGTCCCCCCACGGGGGGCGATGCCTACGAGCAGTACTTC	CASSPPTGGDAYEQYF	TRBV19	-	16	TRBJ2-7	-
TGTGCCATCACTGCCGGGACTAGCGGCACAGATACGCAGTATTTT	CAITAGTSGTDTQYF	TRBV10-3	TRBD2	15	TRBJ2-3	-
TGCGCCAGCAGCCACAGAAGGGCAGGGGGCGCATACGGCTACACCTTC	CASSHRRAGGAYGYTF	TRBV4-1	TRBD1	16	TRBJ1-2	-
TGTGCCATCATGGGACAGGGCTCCTACGAGCAGTACTTC	CAIMGQGSYEQYF	TRBV10-3	TRBD1	13	TRBJ2-7	-
TGTGCCAGCAGCTCAGTTAGCGGGAGGGCCGGCGAGCAGTACTTC	CASSSVSGRAGEQYF	TRBV7-2	TRBD2	15	TRBJ2-7	once
TGTGCCATCAGTGACAGGGAGGGCAATCAGCCCCAGCATTTT	CAISDREGNQPQHF	TRBV10-3	-	14	TRBJ1-5	-
TGTGCCAGCGAGGCGGGAAGGTACTACGAGCAGTACTTC	CASEAGRYYEQYF	TRBV2	-	13	TRBJ2-7	-
TGTGCCAGTAGTAAAGGGGCAGGGCGAGAGACCCAGTACTTC	CASSKGAGRETQYF	TRBV19	-	14	TRBJ2-5	-
TGCGCCAGCAGCGACCGATATGGCGGGAGTTCCTACGAGCAGTACTTC	CASSDRYGGSSYEQYF	TRBV5-1	TRBD2	16	TRBJ2-7	-
TGTGCCAGCAGCCCGCAACCCCAGGATACGCAGTATTTT	CASSPQPQDTQYF	TRBV7-7	-	13	TRBJ2-3	-
TGTGCCATCACCGGACTAGGGGACTACAATGAGCAGTTCTTC	CAITGLGDYNEQFF	TRBV10-3	TRBD2	14	TRBJ2-1	-
TGTGCCAGCAGCTCCACTGGGACTAGCGGGAGGTCAGATACGCAGTATTTT	CASSSTGTSGRSDTQYF	TRBV7-6	TRBD2	17	TRBJ2-3	-
TGTGCCAGCAGCCAAACACAGGGGTCCTACGAGCAGTACTTC	CASSQTQGSYEQYF	TRBV5-6	TRBD1	14	TRBJ2-7	-
TGTGCCAGCAGTTACGGCCTCTCCTACGAGCAGTACTTC	CASSYGLSYEQYF	TRBV6-5	-	13	TRBJ2-7	-
TGTGCCAGCAGCCCTGACCGGGGGACTAGCGGGTTCTCTGGGGCCAACGTCCTGACTTTC	CASSPDRGTSGFSGANVLTF	TRBV5-4	TRBD2	20	TRBJ2-6	once
TGTGCCAGCAGCTTAAGAACAGGGTACATGAACACTGAAGCTTTCTTT	CASSLRTGYMNTEAFF	TRBV5-5	-	16	TRBJ1-1	-